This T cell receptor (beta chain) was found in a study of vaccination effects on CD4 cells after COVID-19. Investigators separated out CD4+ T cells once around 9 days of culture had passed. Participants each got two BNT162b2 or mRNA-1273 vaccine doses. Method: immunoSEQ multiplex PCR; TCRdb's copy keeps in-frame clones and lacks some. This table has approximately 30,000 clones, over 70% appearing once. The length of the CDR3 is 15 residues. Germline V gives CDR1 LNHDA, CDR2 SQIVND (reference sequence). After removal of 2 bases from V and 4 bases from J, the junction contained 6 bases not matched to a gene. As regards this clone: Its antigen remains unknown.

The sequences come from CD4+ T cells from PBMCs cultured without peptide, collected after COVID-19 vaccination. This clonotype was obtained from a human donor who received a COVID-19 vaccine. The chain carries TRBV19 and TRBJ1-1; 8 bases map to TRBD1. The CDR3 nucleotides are TGTGCCAGTAGTATATTACCTCAGGGGGCCACTGAAGCTTTCTTT. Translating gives CASSILPQGATEAFF.